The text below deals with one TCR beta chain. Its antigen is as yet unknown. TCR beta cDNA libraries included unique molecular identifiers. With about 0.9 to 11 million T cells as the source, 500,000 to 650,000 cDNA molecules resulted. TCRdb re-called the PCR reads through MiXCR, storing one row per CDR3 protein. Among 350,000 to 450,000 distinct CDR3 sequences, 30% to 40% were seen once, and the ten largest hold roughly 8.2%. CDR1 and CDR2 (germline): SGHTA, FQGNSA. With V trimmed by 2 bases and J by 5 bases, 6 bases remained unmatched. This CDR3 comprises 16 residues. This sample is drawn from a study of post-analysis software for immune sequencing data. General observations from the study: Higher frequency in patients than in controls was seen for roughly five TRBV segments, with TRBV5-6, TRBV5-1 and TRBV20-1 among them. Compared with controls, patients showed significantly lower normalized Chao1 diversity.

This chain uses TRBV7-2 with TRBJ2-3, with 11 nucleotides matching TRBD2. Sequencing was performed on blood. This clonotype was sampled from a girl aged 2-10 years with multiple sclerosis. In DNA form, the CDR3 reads TGTGCCAGCAGCTTAAGCCTAGCGGGGGGAAAAGATACGCAGTATTTT. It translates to CASSLSLAGGKDTQYF.